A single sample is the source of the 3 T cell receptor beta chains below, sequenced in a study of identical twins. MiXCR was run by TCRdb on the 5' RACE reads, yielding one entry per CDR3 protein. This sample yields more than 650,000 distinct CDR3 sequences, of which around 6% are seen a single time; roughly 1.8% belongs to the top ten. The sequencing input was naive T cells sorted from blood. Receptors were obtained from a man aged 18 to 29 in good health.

The CDR3 spells CASSQTKGVTEAFF. The CDR3 region has the DNA TGTGCCAGCAGCCAGACCAAGGGAGTCACTGAAGCTTTCTTT. The chain couples TRBV6-2 or TRBV6-3 to TRBJ1-1; D remains unclear. Between the trimmed V and J ends, which lost 6 bases and 4 bases, there was a span of 15 bases. Germline V gene lookup returns CDR1 MNHEY and CDR2 SVGEGT. This CDR3 region has 14 residues.

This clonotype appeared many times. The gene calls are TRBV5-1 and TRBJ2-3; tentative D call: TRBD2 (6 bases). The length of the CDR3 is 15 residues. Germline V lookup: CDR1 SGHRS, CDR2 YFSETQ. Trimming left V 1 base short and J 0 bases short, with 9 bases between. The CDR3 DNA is TGCGCCAGCAGCTTGCGGCGGGACAGCACAGATACGCAGTATTTT. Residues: CASSLRRDSTDTQYF.

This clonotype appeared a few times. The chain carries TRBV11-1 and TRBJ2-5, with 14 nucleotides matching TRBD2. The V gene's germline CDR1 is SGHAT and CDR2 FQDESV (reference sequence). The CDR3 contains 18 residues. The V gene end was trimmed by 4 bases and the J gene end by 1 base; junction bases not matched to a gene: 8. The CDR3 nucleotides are TGTGCCAGCAGCTCCCTAAGACTAGCGGGAGGGACCCAAGAGACCCAGTACTTC. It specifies CASSSLRLAGGTQETQYF.